The T cell receptor beta chain under discussion was sequenced for a study of CD8+CD57+ T cells in acquired aplastic anemia. Study-wide background: Recorded DNA amounts for sorted CD4+ and CD8+ cells had an average of approximately 3 ug.

This clonotype was observed many times. The CDR3 spans 17 residues. Germline V CDR1 and CDR2: KGHDR, SFDVKD. V was cut by 3 bases and J by 3 bases, with 18 bases left in between. For CDR3 and TCR beta VDJ profiling, genomic DNA was the template used. TCRdb re-derived calls from the reads in MiXCR, one entry per CDR3 protein. The repertoire consists of roughly 240,000 distinct CDR3 sequences, with 45% to 50% occurring once and the leading ten covering over 7.5%. Patients selected for sequencing had displayed CD8+CD57+ cell expansion by flow cytometry. The chain uses TRBV24-1 and TRBJ2-3; D unclear. Sequencing was done on a sample of sorted CD4+, CD8+, or CD8+CD57+ T cells (not recorded which) from PBMCs. The receptor was derived from a human donor with aplastic anemia. The CDR3 here is CATSDGQPPVGTDTQYF. CDR3 sequence (DNA): TGTGCCACCAGTGATGGTCAGCCTCCTGTAGGGACAGATACGCAGTATTTT.